This T cell receptor beta chain was documented in a study of T cells in Graves' hyperthyroidism and ophthalmopathy. General observations from the study: Most clonotypes that expanded in the thyroid above 0.001 also showed up in blood.

CDR1 is SGDLS and CDR2 is YYNGEE in the germline V gene. The CDR3 covers 17 residues. V shed 0 bases, J shed 8 bases, and the junction held 11 bases outside the gene matches. Regions amplified from RNA transcripts were the TCR beta CDR3 regions. Researchers ran a first-round RT-PCR on the TCR CDR3 using the HTBI primer set. TCRdb fed the multiplex PCR reads into MiXCR, producing one record per CDR3 protein. The sample carries over 450,000 distinct CDR3 sequences, roughly a sixth recorded once. As concerns this clonotype: Its antigen is not identified.

This rearrangement joins TRBV9 to TRBJ2-1, with 10 bases that match TRBD2. Source material: blood. The receptor's source is a woman aged 18-29 years with Graves' ophthalmopathy. Here the CDR3 reads CASSVALAGGPGHEQFF. CDR3 DNA: TGTGCCAGCAGCGTAGCGTTAGCGGGGGGCCCCGGGCATGAGCAGTTCTTC. Looking up the rest from reference TRBV9 and TRBJ2-1 gives the full variable domain: DSGVTQTPKHLITATGQRVTLRCSPRSGDLSVYWYQQSLDQGLQFLIQYYNGEERAKGNILERFSAQQFPDLHSELNLSSLELGDSALYFCASSVALAGGPGHEQFFGPGTRLTVL.